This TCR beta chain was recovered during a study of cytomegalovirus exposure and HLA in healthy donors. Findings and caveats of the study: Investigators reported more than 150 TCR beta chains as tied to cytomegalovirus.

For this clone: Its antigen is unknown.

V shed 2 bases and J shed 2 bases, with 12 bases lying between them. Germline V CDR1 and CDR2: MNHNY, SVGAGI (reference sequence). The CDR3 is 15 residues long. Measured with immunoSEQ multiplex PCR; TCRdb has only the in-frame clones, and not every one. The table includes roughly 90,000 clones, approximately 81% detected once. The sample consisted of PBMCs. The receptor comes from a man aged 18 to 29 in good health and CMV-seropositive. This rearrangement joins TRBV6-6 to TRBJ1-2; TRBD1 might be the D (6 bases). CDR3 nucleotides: TGTGCCAGCAGTTACGGACAGATCGACAACTATGGCTACACCTTC. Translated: CASSYGQIDNYGYTF.